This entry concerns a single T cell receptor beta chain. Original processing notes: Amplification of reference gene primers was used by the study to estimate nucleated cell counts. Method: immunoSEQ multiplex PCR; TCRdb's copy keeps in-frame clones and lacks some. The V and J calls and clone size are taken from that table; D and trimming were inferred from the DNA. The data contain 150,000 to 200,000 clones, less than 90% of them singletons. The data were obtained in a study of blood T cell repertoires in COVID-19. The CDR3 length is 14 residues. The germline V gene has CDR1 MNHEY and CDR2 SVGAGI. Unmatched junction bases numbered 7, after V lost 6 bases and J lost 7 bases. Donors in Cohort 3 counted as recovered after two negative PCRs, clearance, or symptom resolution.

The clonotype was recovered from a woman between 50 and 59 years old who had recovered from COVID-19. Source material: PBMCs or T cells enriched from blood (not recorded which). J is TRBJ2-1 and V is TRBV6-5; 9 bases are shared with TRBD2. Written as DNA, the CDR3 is TGTGCCAGCAGATCTAGCGGGATGACAAATGAGCAGTTCTTC. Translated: CASRSSGMTNEQFF.